Detailed here is one T cell receptor beta chain. Antigen unknown. Template switching added a universal primer binding site, and final cDNA carried unique molecular identifiers. TCRdb fed the 5' RACE reads into MiXCR, producing one record per CDR3 protein. The sample carries approximately 600,000 distinct CDR3 sequences, just over 7% recorded once. This specimen comes from a study of identical twins. Points from the study as a whole: Abundant beta clonotypes from cord blood had fewer insertions, unlike memory repertoires, which showed none. Twin sharing of out-of-frame TCR alpha was underestimated by models in monozygotic pairs. Findings depended on cross-sectional statistics rather than tracking the same donors.

Looked up from germline, CDR1 is MNHEY and CDR2 is SMNVEV (reference sequence). The CDR3 runs 13 residues. V was clipped by 9 bases and J by 6 bases, with 18 bases between them. The sample also formed part of further work on yellow fever vaccine responses in identical twins.

The clonotype originates from a woman aged 18-29 years in good health. Sequencing input: PBMCs. This chain links TRBV27 with TRBJ2-7; D perhaps matches TRBD2 (6 bases). The CDR3 DNA sequence: TGTGCCAGTCGGATCCGGGACTCGGGCGAGCAGTACTTC. Its protein is CASRIRDSGEQYF.